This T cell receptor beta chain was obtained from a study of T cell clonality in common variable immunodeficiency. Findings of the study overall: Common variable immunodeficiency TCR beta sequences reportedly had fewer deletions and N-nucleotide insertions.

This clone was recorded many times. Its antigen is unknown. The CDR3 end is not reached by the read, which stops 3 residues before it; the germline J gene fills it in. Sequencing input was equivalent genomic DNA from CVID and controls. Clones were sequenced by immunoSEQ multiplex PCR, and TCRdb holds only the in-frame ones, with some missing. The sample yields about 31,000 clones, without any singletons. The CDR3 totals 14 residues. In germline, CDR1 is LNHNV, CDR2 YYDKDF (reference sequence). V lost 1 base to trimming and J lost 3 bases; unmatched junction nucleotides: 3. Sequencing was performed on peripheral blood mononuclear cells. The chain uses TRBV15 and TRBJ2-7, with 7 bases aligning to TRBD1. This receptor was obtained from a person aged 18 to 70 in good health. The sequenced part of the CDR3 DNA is TGTGCCACCAGCAGAGGGACAGGCGGCTACGAG. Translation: CATSRGTGGYE. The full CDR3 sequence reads CATSRGTGGYEQYF.